This entry describes one T cell receptor beta chain. This clone was counted a few times. The clone's antigen remains unknown. No base quality values were provided; no much bigger clone lies one nucleotide off. From the cysteine up to the phenylalanine, the CDR3 has a length of 17 residues. Kept here is only the CDR3 DNA, which spans 51 bases and is read in frame from base 1. The germline V gene sets CDR1 to MGHRA and CDR2 to YSYEKL. V drops 0 bases and J drops 5 bases, leaving 19 bases in between. This specimen comes from a study of blood T cell repertoires in COVID-19 (dated by TCRdb to the early 2020s). Background for the entire study: Collaborator samples came from the United States, Italy and Spain and covered acute and convalescent phases of COVID-19. The prospective study material was composed of cDNA or gDNA derived from T cells, B-cell-depleted T cells, or PBMCs. Deeply sampled blood TCRbeta repertoires from subjects exposed to, actively infected with, or recovered from COVID-19 were included in the dataset. The repertoires were released in a freely available public database meant as a resource for research on the immune response to SARS-CoV-2. The samples were drawn from the first 160 participants of the ongoing ImmuneRACE study and from under 1,500 subjects provided by 6 global collaborators. The sample metadata nearly always contained a de-identified subject ID, COVID-19 status, age in years and sex. Where available, HLA class I and class II types were taken from metadata supplied by the sample provider and were not determined by assay-based typing. Overall results and qualifications from the work: The amount of clinical and demographic metadata varied by source and participant and was provided uncurated.

In the prospective study, participants were 18 to 89 years old, resided in fewer than 25 geographic areas of the United States, and were enrolled through a virtual design. In the prospective study, participants were assigned to cohorts based on the clinical history participants reported in a screening survey and a study questionnaire. ImmuneRACE Cohort 3 recovered participants were defined by two consecutive negative NP/OP PCR tests, healthcare professional clearance, or symptom resolution. Each participant in the prospective study had whole blood, serum and a nasopharyngeal or oropharyngeal swab collected by mobile phlebotomists. Additional blood draws and questionnaires over an approximately 2-month period could optionally be provided by prospective study participants. Blood samples from the prospective study were shipped frozen or at room temperature prior to DNA extraction. The immunoSEQ Assay, a bias-controlled multiplex PCR, was used to amplify TCRbeta CDR3 regions from genomic DNA. Per the source publication's procedure: Nucleated cell counts per sample were estimated from amplification of reference gene primers within the assay. Sequence reads were collapsed and filtered to measure the absolute abundance of every unique TCRbeta CDR3 rearrangement. Productive Simpson clonality was computed per sample as the square root of Simpson's diversity index over productive rearrangements. TCRdb carries this immuneACCESS record with in-frame sequences only. Its versions omit some clonotypes, under half of them owing to an unresolved V gene in the studies checked, with the rest unexplained. The V and J calls and clone size come from that table; D and trimming were worked out from the DNA. Counted in this sample were roughly 290,000 clones; 75% to 90% of them appeared once. Jointly, the top ten make up less than 2.5% of the sample.

This receptor was identified in a man between 25 and 39 years old who had recovered from COVID-19. The chain joins TRBV4-1 to TRBJ2-5; the best D guess is TRBD1, with 5 bases matching. The sample was PBMCs or T cells enriched from blood (not recorded which). The CDR3 protein: CASSQDKGYRQVETQYF. The nucleotides are TGCGCCAGCAGCCAAGATAAGGGGTACCGCCAAGTTGAGACCCAGTACTTC.